This T cell receptor beta chain comes out of a study of shared T cell receptors in the human thymus. The CDR3 runs to 15 residues. The J segment lost 6 bases and the V segment lost 0 bases, leaving 4 bases of the junction unmatched. Germline values: CDR1 LGHNA, CDR2 YNFKEQ. The table came from immunoSEQ multiplex PCR; TCRdb's copy has only in-frame clones and leaves some out. The data contain hundreds of thousands of clones, approximately 90% of them seen just once; the ten biggest clones take up 0.0095% to 0.013%. The sample was also linked to a second study, of human thymus T cells. As reported in that work: The study used thymus tissue resected during corrective heart surgery. Thymic as well as blood repertoires seemed to favor certain V and J genes unevenly. Reports from related research described highly overlapping thymic repertoires among unrelated individuals.

The chain has TRBV4-2 and TRBJ2-1, with TRBD1 matching 8 bases. The specimen sequenced was thymocytes. The source of this sequence is a boy in the first two years of life with a congenital heart defect. The CDR3, as DNA: TGTGCCAGCAGCCAAGATGACAGGGGAAGCAATGAGCAGTTCTTC. This gives the protein CASSQDDRGSNEQFF.